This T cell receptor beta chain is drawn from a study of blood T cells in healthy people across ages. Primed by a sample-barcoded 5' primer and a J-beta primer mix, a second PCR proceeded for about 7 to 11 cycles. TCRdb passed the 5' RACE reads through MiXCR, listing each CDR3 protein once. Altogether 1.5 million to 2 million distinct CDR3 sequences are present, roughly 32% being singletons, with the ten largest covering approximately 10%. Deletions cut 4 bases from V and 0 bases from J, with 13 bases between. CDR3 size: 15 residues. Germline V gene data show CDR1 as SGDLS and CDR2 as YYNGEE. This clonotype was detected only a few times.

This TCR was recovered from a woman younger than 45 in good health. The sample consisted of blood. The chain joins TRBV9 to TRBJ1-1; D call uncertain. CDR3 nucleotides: TGTGCCAGCAGCCCCCGGGCCACTTTGAACACTGAAGCTTTCTTT. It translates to CASSPRATLNTEAFF.